Presented here are 10 T cell receptor beta chains from one specimen sequenced in a study of blood T cell repertoires in COVID-19. Repertoires were generated with immunoSEQ multiplex PCR, while TCRdb's copy carries only in-frame clones and drops some. In the table there are about 300,000 clones, roughly 85% of which are singletons. Sequenced: PBMCs or T cells enriched from blood (not recorded which). The source of these receptors is a woman in her 30s who had been exposed to COVID-19.

This sequence joins TRBV4-1 and TRBJ2-7, with D hard to call. Germline loops: CDR1 MGHRA, CDR2 YSYEKL. The CDR3 sequence is 13 residues long. The germline V and J ends were trimmed by 0 bases and 6 bases, with 9 bases remaining between them. CDR3 loop: CASSQDQRREQYF. DNA of the CDR3: TGCGCCAGCAGCCAAGATCAGCGTCGCGAGCAGTACTTC.

The V gene is TRBV3-1 (or the pseudogene TRBV3-2), the J gene TRBJ1-2; possible D gene TRBD1, 5 bases. CDR1 and CDR2 (germline): LGHDT, YNNKEL (reference sequence). V lost 2 bases to trimming and J lost 5 bases, with 9 bases between them. The CDR3 sequence is 13 residues long. This chain's CDR3 is CASSQQGEYGYTF. CDR3 nucleotide sequence: TGTGCCAGCAGCCAACAGGGCGAGTATGGCTACACCTTC.

The gene calls are TRBV2 and TRBJ2-7; the D gene is possibly TRBD2 (6 bases). The CDR3 has 14 residues. Germline lookup yields CDR1 SNHLY and CDR2 FYNNEI. Trimming removed 7 bases at V and 1 base at J, with 14 bases between. The CDR3 reads CASIEVAGSYEQYF. The DNA for the CDR3 is TGTGCCAGCATTGAGGTTGCGGGATCCTACGAGCAGTACTTC.

The CDR3, as DNA: TGTGCCAGCAGTCCAGCCCTGGGGGGAATCTATTACGAGCAGTACTTC. It codes for CASSPALGGIYYEQYF. The chain links TRBV5-4 to TRBJ2-7; the D gene is possibly TRBD2 (6 bases). This CDR3 has 16 amino acids. CDR1 and CDR2 (germline): SGHNT, YYREEE (reference sequence). V was trimmed by 5 bases and J by 4 bases, leaving 22 bases between them.

To note about this clone: The sample has other DNA sequences that encode this CDR3 too. This chain connects TRBV28 to TRBJ1-2; the match to TRBD1 covers 10 bases. CDR3 length: 12 amino acids. Trimming at V came to 8 bases and at J to 6 bases, leaving 3 bases not matched to a gene. From germline, CDR1 is MDHEN and CDR2 SYDVKM. CDR3 in DNA: TGTGCCAGCCGGGACAGGGGTAATGGCTACACCTTC. Its protein is CASRDRGNGYTF.

The V gene is TRBV27, the J gene TRBJ2-7; TRBD2 aligns across 14 bases. V trimming: 8 bases; J trimming: 7 bases; junction bases outside the gene matches: 4. The CDR3 length is 13 residues. Germline lookup yields CDR1 MNHEY and CDR2 SMNVEV (reference sequence). CDR3 sequence reads: CASQGLAGAEQYF. Written as DNA, the CDR3 is TGTGCCAGCCAGGGACTAGCGGGAGCGGAGCAGTACTTC.

The chain couples TRBV28 to TRBJ1-4, with 9 bases aligning to TRBD1. The length of the CDR3 is 14 residues. Germline loops: CDR1 MDHEN, CDR2 SYDVKM. Trimming removed 4 bases from V and 5 bases from J; junction bases left unmatched: 2. CDR3 DNA: TGTGCCAGCAGTTCCGGGACAGGGAATGAAAAACTGTTTTTT. Residues: CASSSGTGNEKLFF.

The J gene is TRBJ2-5, the V gene TRBV4-1; a possible D gene is TRBD1 (5 bases). Between the trimmed V and J ends, which lost 4 bases and 3 bases, there was a span of 12 bases. Germline values: CDR1 MGHRA, CDR2 YSYEKL. The CDR3 spans 14 residues. The CDR3 DNA sequence: TGCGCCAGCAGCCCCAGCAGGGTTGAAGAGACCCAGTACTTC. It encodes CASSPSRVEETQYF.

This chain connects TRBV6-6 to TRBJ2-7, with TRBD2 as a possible D gene (6 bases). The CDR3 covers 14 residues. V lost 7 bases and J lost 0, with 13 bases in between. The V gene's germline CDR1 is MNHNY and CDR2 SVGAGI (reference sequence). DNA of the CDR3: TGTGCCAGCACCGCGGGGTGGAGCTCCTACGAGCAGTACTTC. Translated, it gives CASTAGWSSYEQYF.

This clone was counted once. The rearrangement joins TRBV7-9 to TRBJ1-6, with D possibly being TRBD1 (6 bases). In germline, CDR1 is SEHNR, CDR2 FQNEAQ (reference sequence). This CDR3 contains 15 residues. The germline V and J ends were trimmed by 5 bases and 9 bases, with 17 bases remaining between them. The CDR3 region is CASSPLGGAGSPLHF. CDR3 bases: TGTGCCAGCAGCCCCCTCGGGGGGGCTGGTTCACCCCTCCACTTT.